These 22 T cell receptor beta chains share one sample of origin, sequenced in a study of PD-L1 blockade in urothelial cancer. Using immunoSEQ multiplex PCR, the repertoire was profiled, and TCRdb retains in-frame clones only, with some absent. This table has about 95,000 clones, 90% appearing once. The time point was: pretreatment peripheral blood. The sample here was PBMCs, taken around atezolizumab (anti-PD-L1) treatment. Receptors originate from a man aged 55 to 69 with urothelial cancer.

This chain connects TRBV18 to TRBJ1-3; 9 nucleotides match TRBD1. The CDR3 has 17 amino acids. V gave up 0 bases and J gave up 4 bases; unmatched junction bases: 7. From germline, CDR1 is KGHSH and CDR2 LQKENI. Written as DNA, the CDR3 is TGTGCCAGCTCACCACCTTCGACAGGGACAGGGGGAAACACCATATATTTT. Its translation: CASSPPSTGTGGNTIYF. Drawing the rest from reference TRBV18 and TRBJ1-3, the complete variable domain is NAGVMQNPRHLVRRRGQEARLRCSPMKGHSHVYWYRQLPEEGLKFMVYLQKENIIDESGMPKERFSAEFPKEGPSILRIQQVVRGDSAAYFCASSPPSTGTGGNTIYFGEGSWLTVV.

CDR3 protein: CASSAGQGRYEQFF. The CDR3, as DNA: TGTGCCAGCAGCGCCGGACAGGGGAGGTATGAGCAGTTCTTC. The chain employs TRBV7-6 and TRBJ2-1, with 9 positions matching TRBD1. The V gene end was trimmed by 5 bases and the J gene end by 8 bases; junction bases not matched to a gene: 7. In germline, CDR1 is SGHVS, CDR2 FNYEAQ. The CDR3 is 14 amino acids.

The J gene is TRBJ2-3, the V gene TRBV10-1, with 7 positions matching TRBD1. J gave up 4 bases and V 5 bases, and 6 bases lay outside the gene matches. CDR3 length equals 14 residues. The germline CDR1 and CDR2 sequences are WNHNN and SYGVQD (reference sequence). The CDR3 sequence: CASSRQGRADTQYF. For the CDR3, the DNA is TGCGCCAGCAGTAGACAGGGCAGGGCAGATACGCAGTATTTT.

The V call is TRBV11-2, the J call TRBJ2-7; 8 bases align to TRBD1. Germline values: CDR1 SGHAT, CDR2 FQNNGV. The junction had 10 bases not matched to a gene; V was cut back by 5 bases and J by 1 base. The CDR3 length is 16 residues. CDR3 residues: CASSLGQGGFSYEQYF. The CDR3 coding sequence is TGTGCCAGCAGCCTAGGACAGGGCGGATTTTCCTACGAGCAGTACTTC.

V is TRBV5-5 and J is TRBJ2-1, with a tentative D call TRBD2 (5 bases). V gave up 0 bases and J gave up 4 bases, with 14 bases separating them. Germline lookup yields CDR1 SGHKS and CDR2 YYEKEE (reference sequence). The CDR3 runs to 16 residues. The CDR3 DNA follows: TGTGCCAGCAGCTTGGGTAGTCTAGCAGTTTACAATGAGCAGTTCTTC. Its translation: CASSLGSLAVYNEQFF. The complete variable domain, with remaining parts taken from reference TRBV5-5 and TRBJ2-1, reads DAGVTQSPTHLIKTRGQQVTLRCSPISGHKSVSWYQQVLGQGPQFIFQYYEKEERGRGNFPDRFSARQFPNYSSELNVNALLLGDSALYLCASSLGSLAVYNEQFFGPGTRLTVL.

This clone was seen just once. The rearrangement joins TRBV19 to TRBJ2-7, with 11 bases fitting TRBD1. The CDR3 is 14 amino acids. J was trimmed by 2 bases and V by 5 bases; bases with no gene match: 2. CDR1 is LNHDA, CDR2 SQIVND, per germline (reference sequence). CDR3 in amino acids: CASSEDRGPYEQYF. Here the CDR3 DNA reads TGTGCCAGTAGTGAGGACAGGGGGCCCTACGAGCAGTACTTC.

V usage is TRBV29-1 and J usage is TRBJ1-2; 9 nucleotides agree with TRBD1. The trim removed 0 bases at V and 7 bases at J, leaving 3 bases unmatched. This CDR3 comprises 13 residues. The germline V gene encodes CDR1 SQVTM and CDR2 ANQGSEA. For the CDR3, the DNA is TGCAGCGTTGAAGAACAGGGGGCTGGTGGCTACACCTTC. It is translated as CSVEEQGAGGYTF.

The V and J genes are TRBV7-2 and TRBJ2-2; the D gene is possibly TRBD2 (6 bases). CDR1 SGHTA and CDR2 FQGNSA come from the germline V gene. V lost 1 base and J 2 bases, leaving 14 bases between the germline ends. CDR3 length: 17 residues. CDR3 DNA: TGTGCCAGCAGCTTAGATCTATTCGGGGGAAACACCGGGGAGCTGTTTTTT. Its translation: CASSLDLFGGNTGELFF.

The gene calls are TRBV7-2 and TRBJ2-7; 9 nucleotides align to TRBD2. Germline V CDR1 and CDR2: SGHTA, FQGNSA. This CDR3 region has 15 residues. The J segment lost 6 bases and the V segment lost 3 bases, leaving 9 bases of the junction unmatched. The CDR3 nucleotides read TGTGCCAGCAGCTTCACGAGCGGGGGGCACGTCGAGCAGTACTTC. Its protein is CASSFTSGGHVEQYF.

This chain joins TRBV19 and TRBJ1-1; D gene uncertain. Per the germline V gene, CDR1 is LNHDA and CDR2 is SQIVND (reference sequence). The CDR3 length is 17 residues. The V gene lost 3 bases and the J gene lost 7 bases, with 24 bases spanning the gap. For the CDR3, the DNA is TGTGCCAGTAGTATTTTCTTATTTGCACCATCAGTTTATGAAGCTTTCTTT. Residues: CASSIFLFAPSVYEAFF.

The V call is TRBV6-5, the J call TRBJ2-7; D is possibly TRBD2 (5 bases). There are 14 residues in the CDR3. The V end lost 6 bases, the J end lost 2 bases, and 14 bases lay between the germline ends. Germline loops: CDR1 MNHEY, CDR2 SVGAGI. CDR3 loop: CASRRDHETYEQYF. CDR3 in DNA: TGTGCCAGCAGACGGGATCATGAAACCTACGAGCAGTACTTC.

This chain links TRBV5-1 with TRBJ2-1; 9 bases are a match to TRBD2. After removal of 2 bases from V and 3 bases from J, the junction contained 9 bases not matched to a gene. The CDR3 covers 17 residues. Germline-derived CDR1 and CDR2 are SGHRS and YFSETQ. CDR3 nucleotides: TGCGCCAGCAGCTTTCAGGTCCGCGGGGGGGGCTACAATGAGCAGTTCTTC. Its protein is CASSFQVRGGGYNEQFF.

The gene calls are TRBV7-3 and TRBJ2-7, with D perhaps TRBD2 (6 bases). Trimming stripped 1 base from V and 2 bases from J, with 12 bases between. This CDR3 has 15 amino acids. CDR1 and CDR2 (germline): SGHTA, FQGTGA. The CDR3 DNA follows: TGTGCCAGCAGCTTAAACGGGGGACCGACCTACGAGCAGTACTTC. This gives the protein CASSLNGGPTYEQYF.

This clone has just one count. The chain employs TRBV9 and TRBJ2-1; a possible D gene is TRBD2 (5 bases). The CDR3 consists of 14 residues. CDR1 and CDR2 from the germline V gene are SGDLS and YYNGEE. The V and J ends lost 4 bases and 5 bases respectively, with 13 bases between them. CDR3 residues: CASSPRTGNNEQFF. CDR3 DNA: TGTGCCAGCAGCCCTCGGACGGGAAACAATGAGCAGTTCTTC.

V and J are TRBV27 and TRBJ2-4; D unclear. The CDR3 is made up of 15 amino acids. V dropped 0 bases and J dropped 8 bases, with 14 bases sitting between them. In germline, CDR1 is MNHEY, CDR2 SMNVEV (reference sequence). The CDR3 spells CASSLSNTLMYIQYF. Written as DNA, the CDR3 is TGTGCCAGCAGTTTATCCAACACGTTGATGTACATTCAGTACTTC.

CDR3 protein: CASSGRQGSTYNSPLHF. The CDR3 DNA sequence: TGTGCCAGCAGCGGGAGACAGGGATCCACCTATAATTCACCCCTCCACTTT. The chain carries TRBV9 and TRBJ1-6; 7 bases fit TRBD1. Trimming at V came to 3 bases and at J to 2 bases, leaving 8 bases not matched to a gene. Looked up from germline, CDR1 is SGDLS and CDR2 is YYNGEE. CDR3 length: 17 amino acids.

The genes are TRBV5-1 and TRBJ2-5, with 9 nucleotides matching TRBD1. This CDR3 region has 15 residues. CDR1 is SGHRS, CDR2 YFSETQ, per germline. Trimming took 3 bases from V and 1 from J; bases not matched to a gene: 4. In DNA, the CDR3 is TGCGCCAGCAGCTGGGGGACAGGGTCCCAAGAGACCCAGTACTTC. Amino acids: CASSWGTGSQETQYF.

The chain joins TRBV9 to TRBJ1-1; D is ambiguous. Per germline, CDR1 SGDLS and CDR2 YYNGEE. Between the trimmed V and J ends, which lost 0 bases and 4 bases, there was a span of 10 bases. The CDR3 is 14 residues long. The CDR3 sequence is CASSVGGGGTEAFF. Written as DNA, the CDR3 is TGTGCCAGCAGCGTAGGAGGAGGCGGCACTGAAGCTTTCTTT.

The genes are TRBV7-2 and TRBJ1-1; 12 positions match TRBD1. CDR1 and CDR2 from the germline V gene are SGHTA and FQGNSA. V trimming: 10 bases; J trimming: 5 bases; junction bases outside the gene matches: 8. This CDR3 contains 14 residues. The DNA for the CDR3 is TGTGCCACCTTTAAGGGACAGGGGGCGACTGAAGCTTTCTTT. It is translated as CATFKGQGATEAFF.

This rearrangement joins TRBV29-1 to TRBJ2-5, with D maybe TRBD2 (6 bases). The germline gives CDR1 SQVTM, CDR2 ANQGSEA. The CDR3 is made up of 13 amino acids. Trimming took 7 bases from V and 5 from J, leaving 17 bases between them. The CDR3 region has the DNA TGCAGCGCTTTGGGGGGAGACTCGGAGACCCAGTACTTC. Amino acid sequence: CSALGGDSETQYF.

The rearrangement uses TRBV4-1 and TRBJ2-3; D gene unclear. CDR1 and CDR2 from the germline V gene are MGHRA and YSYEKL. The CDR3 has 14 residues. The V and J ends lost 1 base and 2 bases respectively, with 7 bases between them. The DNA for the CDR3 is TGCGCCAGCAGCCAAGCCAGGAACACAGATACGCAGTATTTT. Translating it yields CASSQARNTDTQYF.

J is TRBJ2-7 and V is TRBV5-1; perhaps TRBD1 as D (6 bases). The V gene lost 0 bases and the J gene lost 1 base, with 11 bases spanning the gap. CDR3 size: 15 residues. Germline-derived CDR1 and CDR2 are SGHRS and YFSETQ. In DNA form, the CDR3 reads TGCGCCAGCAGCTTGGGTGGGGGCCGGTCCTACGAGCAGTACTTC. Residues: CASSLGGGRSYEQYF.